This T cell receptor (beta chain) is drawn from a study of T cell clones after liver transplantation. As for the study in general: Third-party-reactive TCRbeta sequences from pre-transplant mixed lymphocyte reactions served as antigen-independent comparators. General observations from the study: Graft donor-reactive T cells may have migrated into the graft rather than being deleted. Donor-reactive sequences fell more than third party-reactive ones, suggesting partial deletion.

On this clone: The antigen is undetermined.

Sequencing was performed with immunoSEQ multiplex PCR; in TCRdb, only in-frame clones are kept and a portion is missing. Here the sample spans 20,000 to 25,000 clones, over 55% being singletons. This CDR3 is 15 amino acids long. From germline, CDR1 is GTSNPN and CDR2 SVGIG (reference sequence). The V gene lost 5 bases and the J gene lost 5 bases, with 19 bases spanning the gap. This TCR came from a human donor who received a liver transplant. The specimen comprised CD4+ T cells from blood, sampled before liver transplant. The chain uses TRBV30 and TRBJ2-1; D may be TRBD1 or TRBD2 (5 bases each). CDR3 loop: CAWRSRGFGHNEQFF. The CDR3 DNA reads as TGTGCCTGGCGATCGAGGGGATTCGGGCACAATGAGCAGTTCTTC.